The 32 T cell receptor beta chains in this list originate from one sample, sequenced in a study of blood T cell repertoires in COVID-19. TCRdb's table, derived via immunoSEQ multiplex PCR, lists solely in-frame clones and lacks some. In the table there are fewer than 500,000 clones, nearly 90% of which are singletons. Sequencing was done on a sample of PBMCs or T cells enriched from blood (not recorded which). The receptors here all came from a woman younger than 35 with acute COVID-19.

This clone was counted between two and nine times. The rearrangement links TRBV5-1 to TRBJ2-1, with TRBD2 identical over 7 bases. The germline V gene encodes CDR1 SGHRS and CDR2 YFSETQ. The CDR3 runs to 14 residues. Trimming cost V 4 bases and J 5 bases; bases outside gene matches: 6. The CDR3 bases are TGCGCCAGCAGCAGGCTAGCGGTAAACAATGAGCAGTTCTTC. It specifies CASSRLAVNNEQFF. Full variable domain (outside the CDR3, taken from reference TRBV5-1 and TRBJ2-1): KAGVTQTPRYLIKTRGQQVTLSCSPISGHRSVSWYQQTPGQGLQFLFEYFSETQRNKGNFPGRFSGRQFSNSRSEMNVSTLELGDSALYLCASSRLAVNNEQFFGPGTRLTVL.

This chain links TRBV7-8 with TRBJ2-2; 9 nucleotides agree with TRBD2. V was pared by 5 bases and J by 4 bases, with 8 bases of the junction left unmatched. The germline CDR1 and CDR2 sequences are SGHVS and FQNEAQ. The CDR3 loop spans 16 amino acids. In DNA, the CDR3 is TGTGCCAGCAGCCCGTGGACTAGCGTAACCACCGGGGAGCTGTTTTTT. This sequence encodes CASSPWTSVTTGELFF.

This clone occurred a few times. The chain carries TRBV11-2 and TRBJ2-7, with 8 nucleotides matching TRBD2. Trimming took 6 bases from V and 6 from J; bases not matched to a gene: 10. CDR3 length: 14 amino acids. Germline V gene sequence: CDR1 SGHAT, CDR2 FQNNGV. CDR3 in amino acids: CASSPIPGGSEQYF. DNA for the CDR3: TGTGCCAGCAGTCCAATTCCGGGGGGGAGCGAGCAGTACTTC.

The chain has TRBV28 and TRBJ2-5; D gene unclear. This CDR3 is built from 14 residues. The germline V gene encodes CDR1 MDHEN and CDR2 SYDVKM. V shed 4 bases and J shed 0 bases, with 9 bases lying between them. This CDR3 reads CASSSPGYQETQYF. Written as DNA, the CDR3 is TGTGCCAGCAGTTCCCCCGGGTACCAAGAGACCCAGTACTTC.

In its sample, this clone was seen a few times. This sample also contains other DNA sequences that code for the same CDR3. The J gene is TRBJ2-2, the V gene TRBV5-1; TRBD1 agrees at 8 bases. The CDR3 is 15 residues long. Trimming removed 4 bases from V and 1 base from J; junction bases left unmatched: 3. Germline CDR1 reads SGHRS; CDR2 reads YFSETQ. The CDR3 DNA sequence: TGCGCCAGCAGCCCCGGACAGGGGAACACCGGGGAGCTGTTTTTT. This translates into CASSPGQGNTGELFF.

V and J are TRBV7-9 and TRBJ1-3; D gene unclear. Germline loops: CDR1 SEHNR, CDR2 FQNEAQ (reference sequence). The CDR3 sequence is 13 residues long. V lost 1 base and J 8 bases, leaving 9 bases between the germline ends. CDR3 residues: CASSLGGEHTIYF. CDR3 DNA sequence: TGTGCCAGCAGCTTAGGGGGAGAACACACCATATATTTT.

The chain couples TRBV10-1 to TRBJ2-7; 9 positions agree with TRBD2. CDR3 length equals 15 residues. Germline-derived CDR1 and CDR2 are WNHNN and SYGVQD (reference sequence). Trimming at V came to 8 bases and at J to 1 base, leaving 9 bases not matched to a gene. The CDR3 spells CASSFSGSPSYEQYF. The CDR3, as DNA: TGCGCCAGCTCCTTTAGCGGGAGCCCTTCCTACGAGCAGTACTTC.

This clone is a singleton in its sample. The genes are TRBV28 and TRBJ1-5; 11 bases line up with TRBD1. Germline V lookup: CDR1 MDHEN, CDR2 SYDVKM. J gave up 4 bases and V 3 bases, and 8 bases lay outside the gene matches. CDR3 size: 17 residues. In DNA form, the CDR3 reads TGTGCCAGCAGTTTGGGGGCCGGGACAGGGGGGAATCAGCCCCAGCATTTT. Translating it yields CASSLGAGTGGNQPQHF.

This chain links TRBV29-1 with TRBJ1-5; no clear D gene. CDR1 and CDR2 (germline): SQVTM, ANQGSEA. Trimming removed 2 bases at V and 11 bases at J, with 10 bases between. The CDR3 totals 11 residues. The CDR3 sequence is CSVEKDAAQHF. The CDR3 nucleotides are TGCAGCGTTGAAAAAGACGCGGCCCAGCATTTT.

This rearrangement joins TRBV6-5 to TRBJ1-6; D unresolved. Germline V lookup: CDR1 MNHEY, CDR2 SVGAGI. The CDR3 totals 14 residues. Trimming left V 6 bases short and J 0 bases short, with 6 bases between. CDR3 region: CASREGSYNSPLHF. CDR3 in DNA: TGTGCCAGCAGGGAGGGCTCCTATAATTCACCCCTCCACTTT.

The V gene is TRBV2, the J gene TRBJ2-2; 7 bases align to TRBD2. CDR1 is SNHLY, CDR2 FYNNEI, per germline. V lost 8 bases to trimming and J lost 3 bases; unmatched junction nucleotides: 6. The CDR3 loop spans 14 amino acids. CDR3 sequence (DNA): TGTGCCAGCCGTTTCAGCGGGGACACCGGGGAGCTGTTTTTT. Its protein is CASRFSGDTGELFF. The whole variable domain, filled in from reference TRBV2 and TRBJ2-2, reads EPEVTQTPSHQVTQMGQEVILRCVPISNHLYFYWYRQILGQKVEFLVSFYNNEISEKSEIFDDQFSVERPDGSNFTLKIRSTKLEDSAMYFCASRFSGDTGELFFGEGSRLTVL.

The V call is TRBV6-5, the J call TRBJ1-5; D unclear. The germline V gene encodes CDR1 MNHEY and CDR2 SVGAGI. The V gene lost 2 bases and the J gene lost 0 bases, with 5 bases spanning the gap. The CDR3 loop spans 14 amino acids. The CDR3 sequence: CASSYNYSNQPQHF. CDR3 nucleotides: TGTGCCAGCAGTTACAACTATAGCAATCAGCCCCAGCATTTT.

The J gene is TRBJ2-2, the V gene TRBV5-1; 7 bases are shared with TRBD1. Germline V lookup: CDR1 SGHRS, CDR2 YFSETQ. The CDR3 loop spans 14 amino acids. Losses at the gene ends were 7 bases for V and 5 bases for J; bases not matched to a gene: 8. CDR3 loop: CASQLQGSTGELFF. CDR3 nucleotide sequence: TGCGCCAGCCAATTACAGGGGTCAACCGGGGAGCTGTTTTTT.

This CDR3 is CASSIDRGTRNTIYF. Here the CDR3 DNA reads TGTGCCAGTAGTATAGACAGGGGTACAAGGAACACCATATATTTT. The V gene is TRBV19, the J gene TRBJ1-3; a possible D gene is TRBD1 (6 bases). CDR3 length: 15 amino acids. Per the germline V gene, CDR1 is LNHDA and CDR2 is SQIVND (reference sequence). V gave up 0 bases and J gave up 7 bases, with 13 bases separating them.

This chain links TRBV28 with TRBJ1-5, with D possibly being TRBD1 (6 bases). The CDR3 has 16 residues. V dropped 4 bases and J dropped 0 bases, with 13 bases sitting between them. The germline CDR1 and CDR2 sequences are MDHEN and SYDVKM. CDR3 in DNA: TGTGCCAGCAGTTCGACAGGCCTATATAGCAATCAGCCCCAGCATTTT. Its translation: CASSSTGLYSNQPQHF.

The chain combines TRBV12-3 or TRBV12-4 with TRBJ2-1; 7 nucleotides agree with TRBD1. This CDR3 comprises 13 residues. With 8 bases clipped from V and 7 bases from J, the junction kept 8 bases outside the gene matches. The CDR3 here is CASEGDSWNEQFF. The CDR3 bases are TGTGCCAGCGAAGGGGACAGTTGGAATGAGCAGTTCTTC.

The V and J genes are TRBV5-6 and TRBJ1-2, with TRBD1 identical over 9 bases. This CDR3 contains 14 residues. Germline CDR1 and CDR2: SGHDT and YYEEEE. The trim removed 4 bases at V and 4 bases at J, leaving 5 bases unmatched. The CDR3, as DNA: TGTGCCAGCAGCCCGACAGGGGGACCCTATGGCTACACCTTC. Protein product: CASSPTGGPYGYTF.

This chain connects TRBV3-1 (or the pseudogene TRBV3-2) to TRBJ2-3; D perhaps matches TRBD1 (6 bases). V gave up 4 bases and J gave up 4 bases, with 9 bases separating them. The CDR3 is 13 amino acids. Germline V gene data show CDR1 as LGHDT and CDR2 as YNNKEL (reference sequence). CDR3: CASSLGGADTQYF. For the CDR3, the DNA is TGTGCCAGCAGCCTAGGGGGAGCAGATACGCAGTATTTT.

The chain joins TRBV7-9 to TRBJ2-1; D call uncertain. Germline V gene lookup returns CDR1 SEHNR and CDR2 FQNEAQ (reference sequence). V lost 5 bases to trimming and J lost 0 bases, with 14 bases between them. The length of the CDR3 is 16 residues. CDR3 sequence: CASSVNQWHSYNEQFF. The CDR3, as DNA: TGTGCCAGCAGCGTAAACCAGTGGCACTCCTACAATGAGCAGTTCTTC.

V and J are TRBV28 and TRBJ2-3; 9 bases align to TRBD1. The ends lost 6 bases at V and 3 bases at J; junction bases unmatched: 7. Germline-derived CDR1 and CDR2 are MDHEN and SYDVKM. The CDR3 is 15 residues long. The DNA for the CDR3 is TGTGCCAGCAGACCGGGACAGGGTTGGACAGATACGCAGTATTTT. It encodes CASRPGQGWTDTQYF.

The J gene is TRBJ1-4, the V gene TRBV6-6, with 8 bases identical to TRBD1. The CDR3 length is 15 residues. The germline gives CDR1 MNHNY, CDR2 SVGAGI (reference sequence). Trimming removed 5 bases from V and 14 bases from J; junction bases left unmatched: 16. The CDR3 bases are TGTGCCAGCAGTACTCCTCGACAGGGGCGGCCCTTGCTGTTTTTT. Its protein product is CASSTPRQGRPLLFF.

The chain links TRBV6-7 to TRBJ2-5, with 9 bases lining up with TRBD1. TRBV6-7 is an ORF, with its function uncertain. The CDR3 totals 16 residues. The V and J ends lost 2 bases and 5 bases, in that order; junction bases with no gene match: 9. The CDR3 DNA is TGTGCCAGCAGTTACCCAAACAGGGGGCGCGGGGAGACCCAGTACTTC. Translated, it gives CASSYPNRGRGETQYF.

The rearrangement uses TRBV4-1 and TRBJ2-2, with D tentatively TRBD2 (5 bases). Germline V CDR1 and CDR2: MGHRA, YSYEKL. The V gene lost 0 bases and the J gene lost 4 bases, with 9 bases spanning the gap. The CDR3 runs to 15 residues. CDR3 nucleotide sequence: TGCGCCAGCAGCCAAGATCGACTACCCACCGGGGAGCTGTTTTTT. As protein: CASSQDRLPTGELFF.

The gene calls are TRBV28 and TRBJ1-5; D may be TRBD1 (6 bases). CDR3 size: 11 residues. The germline V gene has CDR1 MDHEN and CDR2 SYDVKM. Here the CDR3 reads CVAGVPAPQHF. Here the CDR3 DNA reads TGTGTCGCAGGGGTCCCGGCGCCCCAGCATTTT.

This chain joins TRBV5-1 and TRBJ1-5, with D possibly being TRBD1 (6 bases). There are 15 residues in the CDR3. Germline lookup yields CDR1 SGHRS and CDR2 YFSETQ. Trimming stripped 5 bases from V and 4 bases from J, with 16 bases between. The CDR3 nucleotides read TGCGCCAGCAGTCAATCCGGGACACCTAATCAGCCCCAGCATTTT. It codes for CASSQSGTPNQPQHF.

The chain employs TRBV29-1 and TRBJ1-1, with a weak D call TRBD1 (5 bases). Germline CDR1 is SQVTM and CDR2 is ANQGSEA. With 6 bases removed from V and 1 base from J, the gap between germline ends came to 15 bases. The CDR3 sequence is 14 residues long. DNA for the CDR3: TGCAGCGTCCAGCAGGGTTCCGCGAACACTGAAGCTTTCTTT. The encoded protein is CSVQQGSANTEAFF.

This rearrangement joins TRBV6-4 to TRBJ2-1; 7 positions agree with TRBD2. The germline CDR1 and CDR2 sequences are MRHNA and SNTAGT. Trimming took 6 bases from V and 6 from J; bases not matched to a gene: 14. The CDR3 covers 16 residues. The CDR3 nucleotides are TGTGCCAGCAGCCCCTCCGGGACTACCAGCTCCAATGAGCAGTTCTTC. Amino acid sequence: CASSPSGTTSSNEQFF.

This clone has only one observation. V usage is TRBV11-2 and J usage is TRBJ2-2, with a possible D match to TRBD1 (6 bases). Trimming cost V 0 bases and J 6 bases, with 8 bases left between them. The CDR3 covers 14 residues. The germline gives CDR1 SGHAT, CDR2 FQNNGV. The CDR3 sequence is CASSLDSGAGELFF. The CDR3 nucleotides are TGTGCCAGCAGCTTAGATTCAGGGGCCGGGGAGCTGTTTTTT. Drawing the rest from reference TRBV11-2 and TRBJ2-2, the complete variable domain is EAGVAQSPRYKIIEKRQSVAFWCNPISGHATLYWYQQILGQGPKLLIQFQNNGVVDDSQLPKDRFSAERLKGVDSTLKIQPAKLEDSAVYLCASSLDSGAGELFFGEGSRLTVL.

This chain joins TRBV7-2 and TRBJ1-5; D remains unclear. CDR1 SGHTA and CDR2 FQGNSA come from the germline V gene. The CDR3 loop spans 13 amino acids. V lost 0 bases, J lost 6 bases, and 6 bases lay in between. CDR3 in amino acids: CASSLAGSQPQHF. The DNA of the CDR3 is TGTGCCAGCAGCTTAGCAGGGAGTCAGCCCCAGCATTTT.

The genes are TRBV28 and TRBJ1-4; 12 bases are shared with TRBD1. The CDR3 contains 14 residues. Unmatched junction bases numbered 5, after V lost 4 bases and J lost 11 bases. The germline V gene encodes CDR1 MDHEN and CDR2 SYDVKM. DNA for the CDR3: TGTGCCAGCAGTTCGGGACAGGGGGCAGGGAAACTGTTTTTT. This codes for CASSSGQGAGKLFF.

Only a few counts were recorded for this clone. The chain has TRBV7-3 and TRBJ2-3; 7 positions agree with TRBD1. Germline V CDR1 and CDR2: SGHTA, FQGTGA. CDR3 length equals 15 residues. The junction had 5 bases not matched to a gene; V was cut back by 5 bases and J by 0 bases. As DNA, the CDR3 is TGTGCCAGCAGCCCGGGACAGTTTAGCACAGATACGCAGTATTTT. Protein product: CASSPGQFSTDTQYF.

The chain carries TRBV2 and TRBJ1-5, with 9 bases that match TRBD1. Germline trimming cut 6 bases from V and 5 bases from J; bases unmatched to any gene: 8. CDR3 length equals 15 residues. Germline-derived CDR1 and CDR2 are SNHLY and FYNNEI. CDR3 DNA sequence: TGTGCCAGCAGGGTTGACAGGGGGGGGGATCAGCCCCAGCATTTT. This translates into CASRVDRGGDQPQHF.